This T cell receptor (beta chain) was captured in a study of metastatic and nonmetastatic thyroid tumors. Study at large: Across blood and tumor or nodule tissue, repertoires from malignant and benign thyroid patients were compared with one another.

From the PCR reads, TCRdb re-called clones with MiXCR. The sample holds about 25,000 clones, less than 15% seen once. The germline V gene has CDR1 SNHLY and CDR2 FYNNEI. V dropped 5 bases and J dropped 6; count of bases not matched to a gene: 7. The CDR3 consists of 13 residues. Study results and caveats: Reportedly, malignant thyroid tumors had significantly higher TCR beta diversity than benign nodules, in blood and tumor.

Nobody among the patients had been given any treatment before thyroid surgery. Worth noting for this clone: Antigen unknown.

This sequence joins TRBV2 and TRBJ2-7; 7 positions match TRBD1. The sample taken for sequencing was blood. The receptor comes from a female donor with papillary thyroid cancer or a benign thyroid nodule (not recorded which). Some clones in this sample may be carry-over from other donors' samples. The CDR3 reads CASSFDRDGEQYF. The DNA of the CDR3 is TGTGCCAGCAGTTTCGACAGGGACGGCGAGCAGTACTTC. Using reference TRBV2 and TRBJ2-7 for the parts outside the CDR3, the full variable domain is EPEVTQTPSHQVTQMGQEVILRCVPISNHLYFYWYRQILGQKVEFLVSFYNNEISEKSEIFDDQFSVERPDGSNFTLKIRSTKLEDSAMYFCASSFDRDGEQYFGPGTRLTVT.